This T cell receptor (beta chain) was profiled in a study of Siglec-9 on CD8 T cells in melanoma. This clone was found once. Its antigen is not identified. Data came from immunoSEQ multiplex PCR; TCRdb stores just in-frame clones and leaves some out. The data show about 30,000 clones, 75% to 85% seen once. Findings and caveats of the study: In melanoma tumors, a Siglec-9-marked effector memory CD8+ subset reportedly appeared to accumulate.

The germline V gene has CDR1 SGHKS and CDR2 YYEKEE (reference sequence). The CDR3 sequence is 17 residues long. V gave up 5 bases and J gave up 2 bases; unmatched junction bases: 12. This receptor was taken from a human donor in good health. This chain links TRBV5-5 with TRBJ2-4; 8 positions match TRBD2. The sample comprised Siglec-9- CD8+ T cells sorted from blood. The CDR3 here is CASRPPSGGGTKNIQYF. CDR3 DNA: TGTGCCAGCAGACCTCCGAGCGGGGGTGGGACCAAAAACATTCAGTACTTC. Drawing the rest from reference TRBV5-5 and TRBJ2-4, the complete variable domain is DAGVTQSPTHLIKTRGQQVTLRCSPISGHKSVSWYQQVLGQGPQFIFQYYEKEERGRGNFPDRFSARQFPNYSSELNVNALLLGDSALYLCASRPPSGGGTKNIQYFGAGTRLSVL.